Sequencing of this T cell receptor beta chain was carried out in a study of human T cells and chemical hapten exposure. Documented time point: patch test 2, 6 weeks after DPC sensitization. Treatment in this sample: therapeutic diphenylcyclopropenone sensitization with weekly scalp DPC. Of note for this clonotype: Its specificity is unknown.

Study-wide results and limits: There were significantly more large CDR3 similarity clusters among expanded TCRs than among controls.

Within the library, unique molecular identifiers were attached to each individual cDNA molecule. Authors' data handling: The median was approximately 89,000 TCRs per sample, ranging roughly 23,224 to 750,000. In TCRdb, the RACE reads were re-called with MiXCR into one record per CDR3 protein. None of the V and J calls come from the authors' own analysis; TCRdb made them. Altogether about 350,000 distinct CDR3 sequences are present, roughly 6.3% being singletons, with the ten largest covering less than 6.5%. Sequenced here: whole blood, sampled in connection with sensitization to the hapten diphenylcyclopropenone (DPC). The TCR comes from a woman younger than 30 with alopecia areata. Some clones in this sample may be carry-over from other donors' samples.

The CDR3 is CASSLTGGRLDTQYF. In DNA form, the CDR3 reads TGTGCCAGCAGCCTCACAGGGGGGCGGCTGGATACGCAGTATTTT. The rearrangement links TRBV7-9 to TRBJ2-3; 8 positions match TRBD1. V shed 5 bases, J shed 6 bases, and the junction held 10 bases outside the gene matches. Germline CDR1 and CDR2: SEHNR and FQNEAQ (reference sequence). The CDR3 sequence is 15 residues long. Full variable domain (rest looked up from reference TRBV7-9 and TRBJ2-3): DTGVSQNPRHKITKRGQNVTFRCDPISEHNRLYWYRQTLGQGPEFLTYFQNEAQLEKSRLLSDRFSAERPKGSFSTLEIQRTEQGDSAMYLCASSLTGGRLDTQYFGPGTRLTVL.